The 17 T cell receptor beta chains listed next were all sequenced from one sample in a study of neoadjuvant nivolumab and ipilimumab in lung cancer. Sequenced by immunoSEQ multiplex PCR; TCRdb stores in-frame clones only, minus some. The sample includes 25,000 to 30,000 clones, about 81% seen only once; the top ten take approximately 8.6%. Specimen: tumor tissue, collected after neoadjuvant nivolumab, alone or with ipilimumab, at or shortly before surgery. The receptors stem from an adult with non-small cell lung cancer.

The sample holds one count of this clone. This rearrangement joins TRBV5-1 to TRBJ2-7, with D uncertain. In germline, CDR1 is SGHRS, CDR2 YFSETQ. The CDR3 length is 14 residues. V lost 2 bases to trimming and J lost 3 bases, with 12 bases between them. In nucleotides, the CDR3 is TGCGCCAGCAGCTTTTACCTAGAAAGCTACGAGCAGTACTTC. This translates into CASSFYLESYEQYF.

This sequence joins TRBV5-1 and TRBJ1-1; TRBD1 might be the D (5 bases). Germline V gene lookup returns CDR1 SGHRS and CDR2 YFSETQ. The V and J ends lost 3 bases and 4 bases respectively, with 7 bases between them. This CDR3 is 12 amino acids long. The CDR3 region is CASSSGGTEAFF. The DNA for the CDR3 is TGCGCCAGCAGCTCCGGGGGCACTGAAGCTTTCTTT.

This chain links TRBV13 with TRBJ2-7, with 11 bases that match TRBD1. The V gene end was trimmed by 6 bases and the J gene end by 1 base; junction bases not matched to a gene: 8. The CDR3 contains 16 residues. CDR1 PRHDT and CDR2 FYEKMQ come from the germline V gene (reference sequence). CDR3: CASSPGTGGTSYEQYF. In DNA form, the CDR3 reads TGTGCCAGCAGTCCCGGGACAGGGGGTACTTCCTACGAGCAGTACTTC.

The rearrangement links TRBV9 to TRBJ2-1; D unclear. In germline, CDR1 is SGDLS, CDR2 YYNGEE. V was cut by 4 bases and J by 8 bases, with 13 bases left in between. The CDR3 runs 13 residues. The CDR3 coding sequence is TGTGCCAGCAGCCAAACGATCGATGATGAGCAGTTCTTC. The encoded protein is CASSQTIDDEQFF.

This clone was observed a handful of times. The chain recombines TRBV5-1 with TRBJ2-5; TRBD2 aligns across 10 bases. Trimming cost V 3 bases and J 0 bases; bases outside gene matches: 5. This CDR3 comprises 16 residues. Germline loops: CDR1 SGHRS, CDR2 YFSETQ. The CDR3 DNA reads TGCGCCAGCAGCTCGGGACTAGCGAGCGACCAAGAGACCCAGTACTTC. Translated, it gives CASSSGLASDQETQYF. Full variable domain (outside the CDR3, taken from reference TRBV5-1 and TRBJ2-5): KAGVTQTPRYLIKTRGQQVTLSCSPISGHRSVSWYQQTPGQGLQFLFEYFSETQRNKGNFPGRFSGRQFSNSRSEMNVSTLELGDSALYLCASSSGLASDQETQYFGPGTRLLVL.

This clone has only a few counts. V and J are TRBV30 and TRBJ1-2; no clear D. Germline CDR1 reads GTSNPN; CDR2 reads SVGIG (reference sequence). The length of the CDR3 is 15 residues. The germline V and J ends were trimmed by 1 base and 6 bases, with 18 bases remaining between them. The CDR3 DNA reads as TGTGCCTGGAGTGCACCCCTAGTTGGCCCCAATGGCTACACCTTC. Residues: CAWSAPLVGPNGYTF.

CDR3 nucleotide sequence: TGCGCCAGCCATAGCGGGATTCCAACAGATACGCAGTATTTT. Amino acids: CASHSGIPTDTQYF. The rearrangement links TRBV5-1 to TRBJ2-3; TRBD2 agrees at 8 bases. V lost 7 bases and J lost 3; bases outside the gene matches: 7. From germline, CDR1 is SGHRS and CDR2 YFSETQ. The CDR3 loop spans 14 amino acids. Looking up the rest from reference TRBV5-1 and TRBJ2-3 gives the full variable domain: KAGVTQTPRYLIKTRGQQVTLSCSPISGHRSVSWYQQTPGQGLQFLFEYFSETQRNKGNFPGRFSGRQFSNSRSEMNVSTLELGDSALYLCASHSGIPTDTQYFGPGTRLTVL.

The CDR3 sequence: CASSPDRVGQPQHF. CDR3 bases: TGTGCCAGCTCACCTGACAGGGTTGGGCAGCCCCAGCATTTT. The chain carries TRBV18 and TRBJ1-5; 7 positions agree with TRBD1. V gave up 3 bases and J gave up 7 bases; unmatched junction bases: 6. The CDR3 loop spans 14 amino acids. Germline lookup yields CDR1 KGHSH and CDR2 LQKENI.

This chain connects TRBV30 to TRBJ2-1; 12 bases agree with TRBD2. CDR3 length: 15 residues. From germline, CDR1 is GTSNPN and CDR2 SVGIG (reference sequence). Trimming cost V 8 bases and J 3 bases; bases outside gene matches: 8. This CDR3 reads CAGRTSGTIYNEQFF. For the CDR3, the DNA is TGTGCCGGGCGGACTAGCGGGACCATCTACAATGAGCAGTTCTTC.

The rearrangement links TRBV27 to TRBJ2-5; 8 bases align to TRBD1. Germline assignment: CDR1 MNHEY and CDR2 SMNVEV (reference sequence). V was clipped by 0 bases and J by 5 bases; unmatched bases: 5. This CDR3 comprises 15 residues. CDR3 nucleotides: TGTGCCAGCAGTTTATCCGGACAGGGTCATGAGACCCAGTACTTC. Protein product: CASSLSGQGHETQYF.

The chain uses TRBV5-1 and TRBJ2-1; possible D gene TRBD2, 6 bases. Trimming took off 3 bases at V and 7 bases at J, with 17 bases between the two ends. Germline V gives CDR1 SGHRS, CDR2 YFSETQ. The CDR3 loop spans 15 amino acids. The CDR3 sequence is CASSSSSRLGNEQFF. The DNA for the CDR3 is TGCGCCAGCAGCTCTTCCTCGAGACTAGGGAATGAGCAGTTCTTC.

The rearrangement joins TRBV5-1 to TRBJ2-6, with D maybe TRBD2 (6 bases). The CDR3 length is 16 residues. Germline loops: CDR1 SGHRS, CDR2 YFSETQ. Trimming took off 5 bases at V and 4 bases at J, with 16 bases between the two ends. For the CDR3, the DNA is TGCGCCAGCAGATTTCTCGAGGGGAGGGGGGCCAACGTCCTGACTTTC. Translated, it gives CASRFLEGRGANVLTF.

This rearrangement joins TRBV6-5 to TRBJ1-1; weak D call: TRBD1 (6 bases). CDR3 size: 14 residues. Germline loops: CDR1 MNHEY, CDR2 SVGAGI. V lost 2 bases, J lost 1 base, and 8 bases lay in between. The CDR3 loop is CASSYGQWNTEAFF. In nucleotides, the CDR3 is TGTGCCAGCAGTTACGGACAGTGGAACACTGAAGCTTTCTTT.

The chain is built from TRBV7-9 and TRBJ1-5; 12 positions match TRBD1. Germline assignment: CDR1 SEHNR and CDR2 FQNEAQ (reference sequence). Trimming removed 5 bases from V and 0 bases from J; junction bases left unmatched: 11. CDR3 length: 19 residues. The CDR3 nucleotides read TGTGCCAGCAGCGCCCCGGGACAGGGGGCAGAGGGTAGCAATCAGCCCCAGCATTTT. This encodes CASSAPGQGAEGSNQPQHF.

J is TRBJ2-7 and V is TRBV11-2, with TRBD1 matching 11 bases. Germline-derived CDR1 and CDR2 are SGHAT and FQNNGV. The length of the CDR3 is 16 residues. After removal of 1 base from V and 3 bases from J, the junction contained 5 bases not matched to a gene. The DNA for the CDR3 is TGTGCCAGCAGCTTAGCCCCGGGACAGGGGGTCTACGAGCAGTACTTC. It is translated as CASSLAPGQGVYEQYF.

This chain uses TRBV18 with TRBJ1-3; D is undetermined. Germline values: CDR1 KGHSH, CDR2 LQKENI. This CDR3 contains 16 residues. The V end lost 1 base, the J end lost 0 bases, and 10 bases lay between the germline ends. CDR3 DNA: TGTGCCAGCTCACCACAGGCCTATCCCTCTGGAAACACCATATATTTT. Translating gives CASSPQAYPSGNTIYF.

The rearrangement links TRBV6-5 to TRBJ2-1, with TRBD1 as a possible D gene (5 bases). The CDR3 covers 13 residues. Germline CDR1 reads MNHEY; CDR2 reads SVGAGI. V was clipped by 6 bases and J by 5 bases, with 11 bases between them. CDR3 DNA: TGTGCCAGCAGCCCACAGGTAAACAATGAGCAGTTCTTC. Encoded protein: CASSPQVNNEQFF.